Listed below are T cell receptor beta chains from one sample, sequenced in a study of T-cell reconstitution after alpha-beta-depleted transplantation in children. MiXCR, applied by TCRdb to the PCR reads, yields one record per CDR3 protein. This sample has about 870,000 distinct CDR3 sequences; less than 20% occur once, and the top ten carry 5%. Sequences were derived from PBMCs, mostly from graft donor cells, sampled 360 days after TCRalphabeta/CD19-depleted stem cell transplant. These receptors all come from a male patient younger than 18 who had a stem cell transplant for acute lymphoblastic leukemia, so the T cells may come from the graft donor. Each CDR3 is given with its conserved first and last residue. D genes are given only for firm matches. Expanded clones are given a class, and other clones once, few, many or no size at all.

J: TRBJ2-5; V: TRBV9; size: few; D: -; DNA: TGTGCCAGCGGCGGAGACCCCCAAGAGACCCAGTACTTC; CDR3: CASGGDPQETQYF
J: TRBJ1-3; V: TRBV5-6; size: few; D: -; DNA: TGTGCCAGCAGCTTGTTTTCAGAGCACTCTGGAAACACCATATATTTT; CDR3: CASSLFSEHSGNTIYF
J: TRBJ1-2; V: TRBV2; size: once; D: TRBD1; DNA: TGTGCCAGCAGGGGACAGCCGACGTTTTCTAACTATGGCTACACCTTC; CDR3: CASRGQPTFSNYGYTF
J: TRBJ1-5; V: TRBV4-1; size: few; D: -; DNA: TGCGCCAGCAGGAATCTAGGCAGGGACAGCAATCAGCCCCAGCATTTT; CDR3: CASRNLGRDSNQPQHF
J: TRBJ2-7; V: TRBV9; size: few; D: TRBD2; DNA: TGTGCCAGCAGCGTAGGGCGGGAGGTGTCCTACGAGCAGTACTTC; CDR3: CASSVGREVSYEQYF
J: TRBJ2-7; V: TRBV6-2/TRBV6-3; size: -; D: -; DNA: TGTGCCAGCAGTTACCCCCCCGGGACACCGTACAGGGAAGGCGAGCAGTACTTC; CDR3: CASSYPPGTPYREGEQYF
J: TRBJ2-3; V: TRBV11-2; size: -; D: -; DNA: TGTGCCAGCAGCTTTACGCCCGGGACAGATACGCAGTATTTT; CDR3: CASSFTPGTDTQYF
J: TRBJ1-5; V: TRBV12-3/TRBV12-4; size: -; D: -; DNA: TGTGCCAGCAAAGGCATAGACAATCAGCCCCAGCATTTT; CDR3: CASKGIDNQPQHF
J: TRBJ2-7; V: TRBV5-1; size: -; D: -; DNA: TGCGCCAGCAGCTCAGCCCGAGAGCCCACGTATAACTCCTACGAGCAGTACTTC; CDR3: CASSSAREPTYNSYEQYF
J: TRBJ1-1; V: TRBV2; size: few; D: -; DNA: TGTGCCAGCAGGCCGCTATACGGGGCGCCGAACACTGAAGCTTTCTTT; CDR3: CASRPLYGAPNTEAFF
J: TRBJ2-1; V: TRBV7-6; size: many; D: -; DNA: TGTGCCAGCAGCTCGGGACTCATCAATGAGCAGTTCTTC; CDR3: CASSSGLINEQFF
J: TRBJ1-1; V: TRBV29-1; size: few; D: -; DNA: TGCAGCGTTGAAGATCTTATTAGGAGCAGCGGAATAGTTGGTCGGCGCACGATGAACACTGAAGCTTTCTTT; CDR3: CSVEDLIRSSGIVGRRTMNTEAFF
J: TRBJ1-5; V: TRBV20-1; size: -; D: -; DNA: TGCAGTGCTAGAGAGGACGGTGATCGGCCCCAGCATTTT; CDR3: CSAREDGDRPQHF
J: TRBJ2-1; V: TRBV19; size: -; D: -; DNA: TGTGCCAGTAAAGACTGGTCCTACAATGAGCAGTTCTTC; CDR3: CASKDWSYNEQFF
J: TRBJ1-1; V: TRBV19; size: -; D: -; DNA: TGTGCCAGTAAGTTTCAGGGAACATACACTGAAGCTTTCTTT; CDR3: CASKFQGTYTEAFF
J: TRBJ2-2; V: TRBV2; size: -; D: -; DNA: TGTGCCCGCCGGGACTTCAACACCGGGGAGCTGTTTTTT; CDR3: CARRDFNTGELFF
J: TRBJ1-1; V: TRBV7-8; size: once; D: -; DNA: TGTGCCAGCAGCCTAGGGTTCGGCAGAAACAGGTGGGACACTGAAGCTTTCTTT; CDR3: CASSLGFGRNRWDTEAFF
J: TRBJ2-7; V: TRBV4-1; size: -; D: TRBD2; DNA: TGCGCCAGCAGCCAAGATCCCCCTAGCGGGTTGTCCTACGAGCAGTACTTC; CDR3: CASSQDPPSGLSYEQYF